Below are 14 T cell receptor beta chains sequenced from a single sample in a study of tumor-infiltrating lymphocytes in primary liver carcinoma. Out of unsorted whole blood came the blood RNA, and germline DNA was extracted as well. Total RNA (approximately 450 ng) served as template for TCR beta cDNA synthesis primed by a constant-region primer. Investigators got TCR beta libraries out of three nested multiplex PCR rounds, done with slightly modified ARM-PCR. The study ran its first two PCR rounds for approximately 10 cycles each, using TRBV1-TRBV30 forward primers and a C-beta reverse primer. TCRdb re-called the multiplex PCR reads with MiXCR, one entry per CDR3 protein. Among 180,000 or so distinct CDR3 sequences listed, 50% to 75% were seen once. Source material: peripheral blood. The receptor source for this set is a middle-aged man with primary liver carcinoma and hepatitis B virus infection.

Of note for this clonotype: An end of the junction differs from the germline gene, which may be a read error. For the CDR3, the DNA is TGTGCCAGTAGCTTAGACTTGGTTTCCGATGAGCAGTTCTTC. Residues: CASSLDLVSDEQFF. The chain uses TRBV11-2 and TRBJ2-1; unclear D gene. CDR3 length equals 14 residues. Germline CDR1 SGHAT, CDR2 FQNNGV.

In this sample, this clonotype turned up a few times. The junction and the germline gene differ at one end; a read error may be behind it. The gene calls are TRBV11-1 and TRBJ2-5; D perhaps matches TRBD2 (5 bases). CDR3 size: 19 residues. Germline lookup yields CDR1 SGHAT and CDR2 FQDESV (reference sequence). The CDR3 DNA reads as TGTGCTAGCAGCCCGCCCCCGGAGGTCAGGAAGGACTTCCAAGAGGCCCAGTACTTC. This codes for CASSPPPEVRKDFQEAQYF.

Comment on this clonotype: A junction end diverges from the germline sequence, so it may reflect a read error. The chain employs TRBV11-2 and TRBJ2-2, with 7 bases lining up with TRBD2. The V gene's germline CDR1 is SGHAT and CDR2 FQNNGV. CDR3 length equals 13 residues. Here the CDR3 reads CASSSRPAGELFF. CDR3 nucleotide sequence: TGTGCCAGCAGCTCCCGACCCGCGGGGGAGCTGTTTTTC.

This rearrangement joins TRBV13 to TRBJ2-7; D perhaps matches TRBD1 (5 bases). This CDR3 region has 14 residues. Germline V lookup: CDR1 PRHDT, CDR2 FYEKMQ (reference sequence). Trimming took 5 bases from V and 5 from J, leaving 16 bases between them. The CDR3 nucleotides read TGTGCCAGCAGCCCGACCTTAGGGGTCCACGAGCAGTACTTC. Translating it yields CASSPTLGVHEQYF.

This clonotype showed up just a few times. J is TRBJ2-3 and V is TRBV10-3; TRBD1 aligns across 7 bases. The CDR3 has 14 residues. J lost 2 bases, V lost 7 bases, and 6 bases had no gene match. In germline, CDR1 is ENHRY, CDR2 SYGVKD. The CDR3 sequence is CAITRQGPTDTQYF. The CDR3 region has the DNA TGTGCCATCACGAGACAGGGTCCCACAGATACGCAGTATTTT.

DNA for the CDR3: TGTGCCAGTAGGGACAGTTATACTGAAGCTTTCTTT. Translated, it gives CASRDSYTEAFF. V usage is TRBV6-1 and J usage is TRBJ1-1, with 7 bases matching TRBD1. The trim removed 9 bases at V and 5 bases at J, leaving 6 bases unmatched. CDR1 and CDR2 (germline): MNHNS, SASEGT. The CDR3 extends over 12 amino acids.

The gene calls are TRBV29-1 and TRBJ2-7; a possible D gene is TRBD2 (5 bases). The V and J ends lost 1 base and 4 bases respectively, with 14 bases between them. The germline V gene encodes CDR1 SQVTM and CDR2 ANQGSEA. The CDR3 loop spans 14 amino acids. The CDR3 reads CSVEGPGRDYEQYF. DNA of the CDR3: TGCAGCGTTGAAGGGCCCGGCCGGGATTACGAGCAGTACTTC.

As to this clonotype: This may come from a read error, since a much larger clone is one base off. The chain uses TRBV11-2 and TRBJ1-1, with D tentatively TRBD1 (6 bases). The ends were cut back, 1 base at V and 7 bases at J, with 10 bases in the middle. This CDR3 is 13 amino acids long. Germline V gives CDR1 SGHAT, CDR2 FQNNGV. The CDR3 here is CASSLVPQGEAFF. The CDR3 nucleotides read TGTGCCAGCAGCTTAGTCCCACAGGGTGAAGCTTTCTTT.

Notes on this clonotype: The junction shows a germline mismatch at one end, possibly a read error. The chain employs TRBV4-1 and TRBJ1-5, with 9 positions matching TRBD1. The germline V gene encodes CDR1 MGHRA and CDR2 YSYEKL. This CDR3 is built from 17 residues. CDR3 in amino acids: CASSQALLQGARLPQHF. The DNA of the CDR3 is TGCGCCAGTAGCCAGGCACTTCTACAGGGGGCTAGGCTGCCCCAGCATTTT.

The rearrangement joins TRBV4-1 to TRBJ1-1; no firm D call. The CDR3 length is 16 residues. Trimming shortened V by 11 bases and J by 1 base, and 23 bases separated the two germline ends. Germline loops: CDR1 MGHRA, CDR2 YSYEKL. CDR3 DNA: TGCGCCGGCAACCAAGAACCCGAGAACCCGAACACTGAAGCTTTCTTT. This translates into CAGNQEPENPNTEAFF.

This clonotype was counted ten times or more. This CDR3 reads CASSLSGVSTEAFF. The CDR3 bases are TGTGCCAGCAGCTTAAGTGGGGTGTCCACTGAAGCTTTCTTT. This chain connects TRBV11-2 to TRBJ1-1, with D hard to call. V was clipped by 2 bases and J by 4 bases, with 11 bases between them. The CDR3 contains 14 residues. The V gene's germline CDR1 is SGHAT and CDR2 FQNNGV.

Concerning this clonotype: A much bigger clone sits one base away, suggesting this may be a read error. The V call is TRBV11-2, the J call TRBJ2-7, with no clear D. Trimming cost V 2 bases and J 4 bases, with 9 bases left between them. The germline V gene has CDR1 SGHAT and CDR2 FQNNGV. The CDR3 runs 13 residues. The CDR3 region is CASSLLGKYEQYF. CDR3 in DNA: TGTGCCAGCAGCTTACTTGGCAAGTACGAGCAGTACTTC.

This chain links TRBV4-1 with TRBJ2-5; D uncertain. The length of the CDR3 is 14 residues. Per the germline V gene, CDR1 is MGHRA and CDR2 is YSYEKL. The germline V and J ends were trimmed by 0 bases and 3 bases, with 8 bases remaining between them. The CDR3 reads CASSQDTGEETQYF. As DNA, the CDR3 is TGCGCCAGCAGCCAAGATACGGGTGAAGAGACCCAGTACTTC.

This clonotype was seen many times. The chain carries TRBV11-2 and TRBJ2-7, with 14 bases lining up with TRBD2. Germline loops: CDR1 SGHAT, CDR2 FQNNGV. Trimming at V came to 5 bases and at J to 5 bases, leaving 5 bases not matched to a gene. The CDR3 sequence is 15 residues long. DNA of the CDR3: TGTGCCAGCAGCCCCCGACTAGCGGGAGGGGACGAGCAGTACTTC. Protein product: CASSPRLAGGDEQYF.